The clone carrying this T cell receptor beta chain occurred a few times. The data belong to a study of blood T cell repertoires in COVID-19. The overall study: From T cells, B-cell-depleted T cells, or PBMCs came the material, which was cDNA or gDNA.

As handled by the study authors: Quantification of nucleated cells was approximated via reference gene primer amplification. The method was immunoSEQ multiplex PCR; TCRdb's version includes in-frame clones alone and lacks a portion of them. The DNA gave D and trimming, while V, J and clone size come from that table. This sample carries over 90,000 clones, about nine tenths of them seen once, and the ten largest clones take roughly 3.5%. V gave up 6 bases and J gave up 3 bases, with 11 bases separating them. The V gene's germline CDR1 is MDHEN and CDR2 SYDVKM. This CDR3 is built from 13 residues. The sample comprised peripheral blood. The J gene is TRBJ1-1, the V gene TRBV28, with a weak D call TRBD1 (6 bases). The receptor's source is a woman in her sixties or seventies with acute or convalescent COVID-19. The CDR3 region is CASRGQLYTEAFF. The CDR3 region has the DNA TGTGCCAGCAGAGGACAGTTATACACTGAAGCTTTCTTT.